The source of this TCR beta chain is a study of blood T cell repertoires in COVID-19. The V gene end was trimmed by 6 bases and the J gene end by 0 bases; junction bases not matched to a gene: 4. Germline V gene data show CDR1 as SGHTA and CDR2 as FQGNSA. The CDR3 covers 15 residues. Assay: immunoSEQ multiplex PCR; the TCRdb copy retains only in-frame clones and omits some. Here the sample spans about 320,000 clones, around 85% being singletons. The J gene is TRBJ2-3, the V gene TRBV7-2, with 9 bases matching TRBD2. The sample taken for sequencing was PBMCs or T cells enriched from blood (not recorded which). The sequence derives from a woman aged 25-40 years who had been exposed to COVID-19. CDR3 in amino acids: CASSQRGVSTDTQYF. The CDR3 DNA reads as TGTGCCAGCAGTCAGCGGGGGGTTAGCACAGATACGCAGTATTTT. The entire variable domain, with the rest obtained from reference TRBV7-2 and TRBJ2-3, is as follows: GAGVSQSPSNKVTEKGKDVELRCDPISGHTALYWYRQSLGQGLEFLIYFQGNSAPDKSGLPSDRFSAERTGGSVSTLTIQRTQQEDSAVYLCASSQRGVSTDTQYFGPGTRLTVL.